This T cell receptor (beta chain) was sequenced in a study of blood T cell repertoires in COVID-19. Sequencing used immunoSEQ multiplex PCR; TCRdb keeps in-frame clones, though not all of them. The sample lists tens of thousands of clones, approximately 90% occurring once. The V end lost 5 bases, the J end lost 0 bases, and 9 bases lay between the germline ends. This CDR3 is 14 amino acids long. CDR1 is SGHTS, CDR2 YDEGEE, per germline. The rearrangement links TRBV5-8 to TRBJ1-3, with D possibly matching TRBD1 (5 bases). The sample comprised peripheral blood. The source is a human donor in a cohort sampled during active COVID-19. CDR3 loop: CASRQDISGNTIYF. The DNA of the CDR3 is TGTGCCAGCAGACAGGACATCTCTGGAAACACCATATATTTT.